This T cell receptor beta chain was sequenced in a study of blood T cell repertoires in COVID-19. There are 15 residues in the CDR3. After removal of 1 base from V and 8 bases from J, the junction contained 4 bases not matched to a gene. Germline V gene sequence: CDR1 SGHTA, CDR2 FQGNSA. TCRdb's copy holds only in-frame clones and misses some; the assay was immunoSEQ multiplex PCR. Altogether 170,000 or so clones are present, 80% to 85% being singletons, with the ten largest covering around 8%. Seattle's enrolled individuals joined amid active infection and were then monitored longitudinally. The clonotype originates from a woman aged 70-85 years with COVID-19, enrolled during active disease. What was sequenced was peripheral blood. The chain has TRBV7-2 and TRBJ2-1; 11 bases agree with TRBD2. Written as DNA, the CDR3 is TGTGCCAGCAGCTTAGATGGTAGCGGGAGGGATGAGCAGTTCTTC. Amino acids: CASSLDGSGRDEQFF.